These T cell receptor beta chains were read from a single sample in a study of blood T cell repertoires in COVID-19. Method: immunoSEQ multiplex PCR; TCRdb's copy keeps in-frame clones and lacks some. The table records 200,000 to 300,000 clones, about 87% of them present only once. Sequencing was performed on peripheral blood. Receptors originate from a woman aged 50 to 60 with acute or convalescent COVID-19. Each CDR3 is given with its conserved first and last residue. A D gene is named only where the DNA matches it firmly. Some rows mark clone size as missing; the rest say once, few, many or name a class of expanded clone.

J gene	V gene	clone size	D gene	CDR3 DNA	CDR3 protein
TRBJ1-3	TRBV5-1	.	TRBD1	TGCGCCAGCAGCCCACCGACAGGGTCTGGAAACACCATATATTTT	CASSPPTGSGNTIYF
TRBJ2-1	TRBV4-1	.	TRBD2	TGCGCCAGCAGCCAAGGGATTAGCGGGAGGGCCGAGGAGTTCTTC	CASSQGISGRAEEFF
TRBJ2-1	TRBV10-2	once	TRBD2	TGCGCCAGCATCACACCTAGCGGGAGGACCTATGAGCAGTTCTTC	CASITPSGRTYEQFF
TRBJ2-1	TRBV9	.	.	TGTGCCAGCAGCGTAGGATTCCCGGAGTCTATATTATACAATGAGCAGTTCTTC	CASSVGFPESILYNEQFF
TRBJ1-1	TRBV24-1	.	.	TGTGCCACCAGTGATTTGCTAGGGGCCGCTTTCTTT	CATSDLLGAAFF
TRBJ2-5	TRBV5-1	few	.	TGCGCCAGCAGCTTGTTGGGGCTCCGGGAGACCCAGTACTTC	CASSLLGLRETQYF
TRBJ1-3	TRBV2	.	TRBD1	TGTGCCAGCAGTGAACTTGGACAGGGGAATGGAAACACCATATATTTT	CASSELGQGNGNTIYF
TRBJ1-3	TRBV28	.	.	TGTGCCAGCATATCCGGGTTTGGAAACACCATATATTTT	CASISGFGNTIYF
TRBJ1-5	TRBV28	.	.	TGTGCCAGCAGCCCACCGGGACAACAACTTTATAGCAATCAGCCCCAGCATTTT	CASSPPGQQLYSNQPQHF
TRBJ2-7	TRBV11-3	.	.	TGTGCCAGCAGTAAAGGACGGGGGGAGCAGTACTTC	CASSKGRGEQYF
TRBJ2-7	TRBV27	.	.	TGTGCCAGCAGTCCCCGCCTCGGGACATACGAGCAGTACTTC	CASSPRLGTYEQYF
TRBJ1-2	TRBV4-3	.	.	TGCGCCAGCAGCCAAGATTTGACAGGCGTCTATGGCTACACCTTC	CASSQDLTGVYGYTF
TRBJ1-5	TRBV10-3	.	TRBD1	TGTGCCATCAGTGAGTCCGGGACAGGGAGGAATCAGCCCCAGCATTTT	CAISESGTGRNQPQHF